The subject of this entry is one T cell receptor beta chain. This clone was recorded a few times. Its target antigen remains unknown. No quality values exist for individual bases; no much larger clone is one base distant. TCRbeta CDR3 regions were amplified from genomic DNA using the immunoSEQ Assay, a bias-controlled multiplex PCR. As for the original processing: Nucleated cell counts per sample were estimated from amplification of reference gene primers within the assay. To quantify the absolute abundance of each unique TCRbeta CDR3 rearrangement, sequence reads were collapsed and filtered. Productive Simpson clonality was computed per sample as the square root of Simpson's diversity index over productive rearrangements. Not all clones reach the TCRdb copy of this immuneACCESS table, which keeps in-frame sequences only. Checked studies attribute under half of the gap to unresolved V genes and leave the rest unexplained. The DNA was the basis for D and trimming; V, J and clone size are from that table. The sample table records 80,000 to 100,000 clones; approximately 79% of these occur just once. Of the sample, 3% to 4% is held by the ten largest clones.

In Seattle, one collaborating source enrolled patients while the infection was active and tracked those patients longitudinally over the course of disease. Collaborating institutions collected whole blood in K2EDTA tubes following their own protocols. For TCRbeta analysis, collaborators shipped samples as frozen whole blood, isolated PBMCs, or DNA extracted from either of those sample types. These data belong to a study of blood T cell repertoires in COVID-19 (dated by TCRdb to the early 2020s). Concerning the study at large: The collaborator samples originated in the United States, Italy and Spain and spanned the acute and convalescent phases of COVID-19. Subjects who had been exposed to COVID-19, were actively infected with it, or had recovered from it provided the deeply sampled blood TCRbeta repertoires that made up the dataset. The material from the prospective study consisted of cDNA or gDNA derived from T cells, B-cell-depleted T cells, or PBMCs. Sample metadata almost always included a de-identified subject ID, COVID-19 status, age in years and sex. The samples were drawn from the first 160 participants of the ongoing ImmuneRACE study and from over a thousand subjects provided by 6 global collaborators. Where available, HLA class I and class II types were obtained from metadata supplied by the sample provider rather than from assay-based typing. The repertoires were released in a freely available public database intended as a resource for research on the immune response to SARS-CoV-2.

The CDR3 spans 13 residues, from the cysteine through the phenylalanine. Only CDR3 DNA remains: 39 bases, in frame from the first base. For CDR1 and CDR2, the germline V gene (reference sequence) lists GTSNPN and SVGIG. Germline trimming amounts to 8 bases on V and 5 bases on J, with 11 as the count of junction bases outside the gene matches. Overall study outcomes, separate from this receptor: The amount of clinical and demographic metadata varied by source and participant and was provided uncurated.

This receptor was obtained from a man between 65 and 85 years old with COVID-19, enrolled during active disease. Material for sequencing was peripheral blood. The chain is made from TRBV30 and TRBJ2-7; the junction holds 8 bases that match TRBD1. The CDR3 protein sequence reads: CAGSGQGGNEQYF. The DNA sequence is TGTGCCGGGTCCGGACAGGGCGGGAACGAGCAGTACTTC.